This T cell receptor (beta chain) emerged from a study of identical twins. V was cut by 7 bases and J by 0 bases, with 13 bases left in between. CDR3 length equals 14 residues. CDR1 SGHTA and CDR2 FQGNSA come from the germline V gene. cDNA carried unique molecular identifiers, and a universal primer site was added by template switching. MiXCR, applied by TCRdb to the 5' RACE reads, yields one record per CDR3 protein. This sample has hundreds of thousands of distinct CDR3 sequences; 20% to 30% occur once, and the top ten carry about 2.7%. These data are also associated with another study on T cells expressing NK-cell markers. That study reports: About 1.0-8% of CD8+ T cells in several donors belonged to dominant NKG2C+ clonotypes. These clonotypes additionally ranked first within the CD3+CD56-NKG2C+ fraction of a handful of donors.

The sequence was obtained from a woman aged 18-35 years in good health. The chain employs TRBV7-2 and TRBJ2-7; the D is unclear. Sequencing was performed on CD4+ T cells sorted from blood. The CDR3 sequence: CASKSQLSSYEQYF. The CDR3, as DNA: TGTGCCAGCAAGTCTCAACTTAGCTCCTACGAGCAGTACTTC.